Listed here are 3 T cell receptor beta chains from one sample, sequenced in a study of STAT5B mutations in CD4+ large granular lymphocyte leukemia. Assay: immunoSEQ multiplex PCR; the TCRdb copy retains only in-frame clones and omits some. The table shows approximately 34,000 clones, with around 67% occurring only once. Sequences were obtained from CD4+ T cells from blood buffy coats. These receptors were obtained from a human donor in good health.

V is TRBV7-2 and J is TRBJ1-5; 11 positions agree with TRBD1. This CDR3 has 16 amino acids. Germline CDR1 reads SGHTA; CDR2 reads FQGNSA. Trimming at V came to 5 bases and at J to 3 bases, leaving 6 bases not matched to a gene. The CDR3 DNA reads as TGTGCCAGCAGCCAGGACAGGGGGCTTGACAATCAGCCCCAGCATTTT. Its translation: CASSQDRGLDNQPQHF. The full variable domain, its missing parts supplied by reference TRBV7-2 and TRBJ1-5, is GAGVSQSPSNKVTEKGKDVELRCDPISGHTALYWYRQSLGQGLEFLIYFQGNSAPDKSGLPSDRFSAERTGGSVSTLTIQRTQQEDSAVYLCASSQDRGLDNQPQHFGDGTRLSIL.

V usage is TRBV19 and J usage is TRBJ2-3, with D perhaps being TRBD1 or TRBD2 (5 bases each). CDR3 length: 13 residues. CDR1 LNHDA and CDR2 SQIVND come from the germline V gene (reference sequence). Trimming shortened V by 7 bases and J by 1 base, and 9 bases separated the two germline ends. The chain's CDR3 is CASNEGRTDTQYF. The DNA of the CDR3 is TGTGCCAGTAATGAGGGGCGCACAGATACGCAGTATTTT.

The rearrangement uses TRBV7-9 and TRBJ1-4; 8 bases match TRBD1. V shed 5 bases and J 1 base; nucleotides not matched to a gene: 6. The CDR3 sequence is 16 residues long. Germline V gene sequence: CDR1 SEHNR, CDR2 FQNEAQ (reference sequence). CDR3 DNA: TGTGCCAGCAGCCGGCAGGGGGCACGAACTAATGAAAAACTGTTTTTT. It encodes CASSRQGARTNEKLFF.